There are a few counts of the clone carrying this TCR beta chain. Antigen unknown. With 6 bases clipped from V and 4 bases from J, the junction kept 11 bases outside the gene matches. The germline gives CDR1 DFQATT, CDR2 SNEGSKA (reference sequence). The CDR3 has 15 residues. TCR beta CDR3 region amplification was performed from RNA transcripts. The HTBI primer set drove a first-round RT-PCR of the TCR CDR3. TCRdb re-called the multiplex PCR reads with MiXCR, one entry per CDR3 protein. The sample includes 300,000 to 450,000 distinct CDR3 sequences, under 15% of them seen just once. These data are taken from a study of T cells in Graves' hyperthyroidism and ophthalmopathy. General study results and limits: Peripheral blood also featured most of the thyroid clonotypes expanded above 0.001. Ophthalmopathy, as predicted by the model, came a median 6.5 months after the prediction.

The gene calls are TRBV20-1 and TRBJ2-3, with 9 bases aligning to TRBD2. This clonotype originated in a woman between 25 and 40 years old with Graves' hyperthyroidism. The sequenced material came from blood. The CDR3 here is CSAAVFRGRADTQYF. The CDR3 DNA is TGCAGTGCCGCCGTTTTTCGCGGGAGGGCAGATACGCAGTATTTT.